This is a list of T cell receptor beta chains from one sample in a study of CD8 T cells in ankylosing spondylitis. Each CDR3 protein is one row after TCRdb ran MiXCR on the 5' RACE reads. The sample has just over 350,000 distinct CDR3 sequences, 20% to 25% seen once. Sequencing used blood, either unsorted or a sorted T cell fraction (not recorded which). Receptors were obtained from a male donor with ankylosing spondylitis or in good health (not recorded which). The CDR3 runs from the conserved cysteine through the conserved F or W. Fields, in order: D gene, J gene, V gene, clone size, CDR3 DNA, CDR3 protein. D genes are given only for firm matches. Part of the rows lack a size; the others show once, few, many or a class for expanded clones.

.,TRBJ2-3,TRBV20-1,.,TGCAGTGCTAGCGCAGGGGGCACAGATACGCAGTATTTT,CSASAGGTDTQYF
.,TRBJ2-5,TRBV11-1,many,TGTGCCAGCAGCTTAGGGCTCATCTCGGAGACCCAGTACTTC,CASSLGLISETQYF
.,TRBJ2-3,TRBV11-2,few,TGTGCCAGCAGCTTAGGCCTGGGGGCAGATACGCAGTATTTT,CASSLGLGADTQYF
.,TRBJ2-1,TRBV5-5,few,TGTGCCAGCAGCTTGCTGGGAGAGGGCGATGAGCAGTTCTTC,CASSLLGEGDEQFF
.,TRBJ2-1,TRBV7-9,many,TGTGCCAGCAGCTTAGTGGTAGGGGACAATGAGCAGTTCTTC,CASSLVVGDNEQFF
.,TRBJ1-4,TRBV9,.,TGTGCCAGCAGCGTTTCACAAGATGAAAAACTGTTTTTT,CASSVSQDEKLFF
.,TRBJ2-7,TRBV5-5,few,TGTGCCAGCAGCTACTCATCAGGGCACGGCTACGAGCAGTACTTC,CASSYSSGHGYEQYF
.,TRBJ2-6,TRBV2,.,TGTGCCAGCAGTGAGGAGGGATCTGGGGCCAACGTCCTGACTTTC,CASSEEGSGANVLTF
TRBD1,TRBJ2-1,TRBV6-4,.,TGTGCCAGCAGTGACTTTGGGACAGGGGGGTACAATGAGCAGTTCTTC,CASSDFGTGGYNEQFF
.,TRBJ2-2,TRBV3-1,.,TGTGCCAGCAGCCAAGCTCACAGCCCCGGGGAGCTGTTTTTT,CASSQAHSPGELFF
TRBD2,TRBJ2-3,TRBV2,.,TGTGCCAGCAGCCAACTAGCAAGCGGGGGAAGCACAGATACGCAGTATTTT,CASSQLASGGSTDTQYF
.,TRBJ1-2,TRBV7-9,.,TGTGCCAGCAGCTTCGTAATGGATATTAACTATGGCTACACCTTC,CASSFVMDINYGYTF
TRBD2,TRBJ2-7,TRBV28,.,TGTGCCAGTCTGGCTAGCGGGGGTATATACGAGCAGTACTTC,CASLASGGIYEQYF
TRBD2,TRBJ2-3,TRBV6-5,many,TGTGCCAGCAGCTCTACTAGCGTCGTCACAGATACGCAGTATTTT,CASSSTSVVTDTQYF
.,TRBJ2-3,TRBV7-8,few,TGTGCCAGCAGCTTAGCTGGCAGGAGTTGGGGCACAGATACGCAGTATTTT,CASSLAGRSWGTDTQYF
TRBD2,TRBJ2-5,TRBV7-7,.,TGTGCCAGCTCACTCGCGGGGGGGGACAAAGAGACCCAGTACTTC,CASSLAGGDKETQYF
.,TRBJ2-7,TRBV10-3,few,TGTGCCGCGGGAACAGACTACGAGCAGTACTTC,CAAGTDYEQYF